This TCR beta chain originates from a study of blood T cells in healthy people across ages. The study's findings and limits: Naive CD4+ cells and diversity were both higher in long-lived donors than in aged donors. Researchers report that TCR beta diversity correlated strongly with naive T cell percentage.

Comments on this clonotype: The antigen remains undetermined.

The CDR3 has 15 residues. V lost 0 bases to trimming and J lost 7 bases; unmatched junction nucleotides: 8. From germline, CDR1 is MGHRA and CDR2 YSYEKL. The second PCR ran about 6 to 12 cycles with a sample-barcoded 5' primer and J-beta primers. From the 5' RACE reads, TCRdb called clonotypes with MiXCR, one entry per CDR3 protein. Of 750,000 to 950,000 distinct CDR3 sequences in the sample, 25% to 35% were seen once. The data were also submitted as part of a second study, on T cells of mothers and their children. That publication notes: Extracted RNA, in its entirety, went into cDNA synthesis at approximately 1.5 ug per 15 ul. Per mother, over 9 million TCR beta CDR3 reads were obtained; per child, roughly 2.9 million.

Sequencing input: blood. This rearrangement joins TRBV4-1 to TRBJ1-2, with 7 bases aligning to TRBD1. This TCR derives from a woman aged 40-49 years in good health. In DNA form, the CDR3 reads TGCGCCAGCAGCCAAGAAGACAGGGACGTTGGTGGCTACACCTTC. Its protein product is CASSQEDRDVGGYTF.